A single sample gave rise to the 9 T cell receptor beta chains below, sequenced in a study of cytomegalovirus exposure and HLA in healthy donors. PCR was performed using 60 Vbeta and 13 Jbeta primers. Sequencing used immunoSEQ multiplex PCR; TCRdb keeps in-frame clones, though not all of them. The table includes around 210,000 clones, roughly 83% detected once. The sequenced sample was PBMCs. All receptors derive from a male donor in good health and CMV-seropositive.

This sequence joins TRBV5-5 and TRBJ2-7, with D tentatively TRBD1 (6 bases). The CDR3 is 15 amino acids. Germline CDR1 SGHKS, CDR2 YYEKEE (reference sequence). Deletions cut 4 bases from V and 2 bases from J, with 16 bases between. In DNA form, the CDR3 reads TGTGCCAGCAGCCAAGGTGGGACATTCCCCTACGAGCAGTACTTC. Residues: CASSQGGTFPYEQYF.

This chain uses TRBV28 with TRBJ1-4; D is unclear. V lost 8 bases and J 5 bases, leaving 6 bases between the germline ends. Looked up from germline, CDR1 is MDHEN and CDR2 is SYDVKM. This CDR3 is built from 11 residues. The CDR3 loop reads CASGPNEKLFF. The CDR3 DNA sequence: TGTGCCAGCGGGCCGAATGAAAAACTGTTTTTT.

The CDR3 coding sequence is TGTGCCAGCAGCCCTGGTGGCGACATCCTTAGCTCCTACAATGAGCAGTTCTTC. Protein sequence: CASSPGGDILSSYNEQFF. The chain links TRBV11-2 to TRBJ2-1; D is undetermined. Germline CDR1 reads SGHAT; CDR2 reads FQNNGV. Trimming removed 5 bases from V and 0 bases from J, with 20 bases in between. The CDR3 is 18 residues long.

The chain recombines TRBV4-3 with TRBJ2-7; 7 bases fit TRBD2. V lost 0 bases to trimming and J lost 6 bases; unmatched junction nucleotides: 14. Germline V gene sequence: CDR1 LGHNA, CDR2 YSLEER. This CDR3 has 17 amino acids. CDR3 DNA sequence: TGCGCCAGCAGCCAAGATGAGGGCGGGAGCGGACCTGGCGAGCAGTACTTC. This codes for CASSQDEGGSGPGEQYF.

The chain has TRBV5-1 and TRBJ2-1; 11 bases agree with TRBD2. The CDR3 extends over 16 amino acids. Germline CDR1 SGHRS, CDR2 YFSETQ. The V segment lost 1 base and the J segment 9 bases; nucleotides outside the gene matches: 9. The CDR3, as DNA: TGCGCCAGCAGCTTGTTAGTAACTAGCGGGGGCAGTGAGCAGTTCTTC. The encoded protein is CASSLLVTSGGSEQFF.

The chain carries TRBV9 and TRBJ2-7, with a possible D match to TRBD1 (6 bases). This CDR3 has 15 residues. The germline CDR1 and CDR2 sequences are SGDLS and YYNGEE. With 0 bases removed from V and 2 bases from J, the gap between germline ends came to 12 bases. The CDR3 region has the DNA TGTGCCAGCAGCGTAGATACCCAGGGGCCCTACGAGCAGTACTTC. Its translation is CASSVDTQGPYEQYF.

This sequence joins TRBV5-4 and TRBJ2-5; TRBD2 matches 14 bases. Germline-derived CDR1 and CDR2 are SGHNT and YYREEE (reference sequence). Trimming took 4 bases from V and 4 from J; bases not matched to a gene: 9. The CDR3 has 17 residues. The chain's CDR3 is CASSPTTSGGASETQYF. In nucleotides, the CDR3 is TGTGCCAGCAGCCCAACGACTAGCGGGGGGGCCTCAGAGACCCAGTACTTC.

The CDR3 nucleotides read TGTGCCAGCAGCCCCCTCCTAGCGGGACTAGATACGCAGTATTTT. It encodes CASSPLLAGLDTQYF. The rearrangement links TRBV9 to TRBJ2-3; 9 bases are a match to TRBD2. The CDR3 covers 15 residues. V lost 4 bases to trimming and J lost 5 bases; unmatched junction nucleotides: 8. Looked up from germline, CDR1 is SGDLS and CDR2 is YYNGEE.

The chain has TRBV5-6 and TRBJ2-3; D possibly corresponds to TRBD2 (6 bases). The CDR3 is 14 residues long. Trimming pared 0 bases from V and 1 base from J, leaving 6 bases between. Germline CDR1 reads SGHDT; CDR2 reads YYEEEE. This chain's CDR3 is CASSLGGGTDTQYF. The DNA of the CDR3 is TGTGCCAGCAGCTTGGGGGGGGGCACAGATACGCAGTATTTT.